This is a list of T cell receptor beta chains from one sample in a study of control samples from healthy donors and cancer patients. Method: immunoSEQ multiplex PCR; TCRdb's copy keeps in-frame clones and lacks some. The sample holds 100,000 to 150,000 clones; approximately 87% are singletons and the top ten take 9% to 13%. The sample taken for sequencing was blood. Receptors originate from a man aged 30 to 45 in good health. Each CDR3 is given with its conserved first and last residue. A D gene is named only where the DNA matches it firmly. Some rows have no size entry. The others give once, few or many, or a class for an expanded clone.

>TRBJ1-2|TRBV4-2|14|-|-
TGTGCCAGCAGCCAGACCGGGAACAAAGGCGGCTACACCTTC
CASSQTGNKGGYTF
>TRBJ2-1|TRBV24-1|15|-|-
TGTGCCACCAGTGACCCCCAGTCACAATCAGGTGAGCAGTTCTTC
CATSDPQSQSGEQFF
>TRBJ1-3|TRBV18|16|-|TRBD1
TGTGCCAGCTCGCTCGGACAGGGGGGTACTGGAAACACCATATATTTT
CASSLGQGGTGNTIYF
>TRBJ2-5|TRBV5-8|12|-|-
TGTGCCAGCAGCGTTACTGGGGAGACCCAGTACTTC
CASSVTGETQYF
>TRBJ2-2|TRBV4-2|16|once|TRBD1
TGTGCCAGCAGCCAAGGACAGGGGCGGATCACCGGGGAGCTGTTTTTT
CASSQGQGRITGELFF
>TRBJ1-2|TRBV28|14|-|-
TGTGCCAGCACCCTAAGACGTGGGGCGGATGGCTACACCTTC
CASTLRRGADGYTF
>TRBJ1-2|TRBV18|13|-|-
TGTGCCAGCTCACCGCCGGGGCTCATGGGCTACACCTTC
CASSPPGLMGYTF
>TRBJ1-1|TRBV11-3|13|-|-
TGTGCCAGCAGACTCCAGGGTGACACTGAAGCTTTCTTT
CASRLQGDTEAFF
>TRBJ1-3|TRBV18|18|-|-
TGTGCCAGCTCACCACCTCTGGCCTCTTCTTACTCTGGAAACACCATATATTTT
CASSPPLASSYSGNTIYF
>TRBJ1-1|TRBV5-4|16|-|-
TGTGCCAGCAGCTCCATTCACAGGGATCTGAACACTGAAGCTTTCTTT
CASSSIHRDLNTEAFF
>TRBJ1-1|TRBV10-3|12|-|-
TGTGCCACTGAGACAGGGAACACTGAAGCTTTCTTT
CATETGNTEAFF
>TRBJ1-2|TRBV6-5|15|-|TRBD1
TGTGCCAGCAGGCCCACCCTCACAGGGGACTATGGCTACACCTTC
CASRPTLTGDYGYTF
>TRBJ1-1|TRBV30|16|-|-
TGTGCCTGGAGTCGAACGGGGGCGACCCCAAACACTGAAGCTTTCTTT
CAWSRTGATPNTEAFF
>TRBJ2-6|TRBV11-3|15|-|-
TGTGCCAGCAGCTTAGCCAACTCTGGGGCCAACGTCCTGACTTTC
CASSLANSGANVLTF
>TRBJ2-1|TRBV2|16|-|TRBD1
TGTGCCAGCAGCCTTACCGGGACAGGGGCCTACAATGAGCAGTTCTTC
CASSLTGTGAYNEQFF
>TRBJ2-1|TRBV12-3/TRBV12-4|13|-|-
TGTGCCAGCAGCTGGGACCTGGGGGGTGAGCAGTTCTTC
CASSWDLGGEQFF
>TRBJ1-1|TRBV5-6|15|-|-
TGTGCCAGCAGTTTGAGGGTCCAGTTAGGCACTGAAGCTTTCTTT
CASSLRVQLGTEAFF
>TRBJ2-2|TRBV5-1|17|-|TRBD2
TGCGCCAGCAGCCCGAGAAGCGGGGGGGGCCGTTTCGGGGAGCTGTTTTTT
CASSPRSGGGRFGELFF
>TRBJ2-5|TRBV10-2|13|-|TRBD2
TGCGCCAGCAGTGAGTTAGCGGGGGAGACCCAGTACTTC
CASSELAGETQYF
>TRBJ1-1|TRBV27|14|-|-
TGTGCCAGCAGTTGGGACCTCCTCGGGACTGAAGCTTTCTTT
CASSWDLLGTEAFF
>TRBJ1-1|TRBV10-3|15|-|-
TGTGCCATCAGTGAGTCCCAGACGGTGAACACTGAAGCTTTCTTT
CAISESQTVNTEAFF
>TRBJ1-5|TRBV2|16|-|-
TGTGCCAGCAGTGAAAAGGGGATTAAGCTGAATCAGCCCCAGCATTTT
CASSEKGIKLNQPQHF
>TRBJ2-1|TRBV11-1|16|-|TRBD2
TGTGCCAGCAGCGCCTCTACTAGCGGGGGGTGGGGTGAGCAGTTCTTC
CASSASTSGGWGEQFF
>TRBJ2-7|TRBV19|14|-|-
TGTGCCAGTAGTATAGGCCCGAGCTCCTACGAGCAGTACTTC
CASSIGPSSYEQYF
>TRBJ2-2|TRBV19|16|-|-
TGTGCCAGTAGTATTCGGCAGGGAGCGAACACCGGGGAGCTGTTTTTT
CASSIRQGANTGELFF
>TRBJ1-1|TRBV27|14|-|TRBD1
TGTGCCAGCAGTTCGACAGGGGTGGGCACTGAAGCTTTCTTT
CASSSTGVGTEAFF
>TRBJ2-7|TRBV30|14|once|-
TGTGCCTGGAGTGTACCGGGGAGCTCCTACGAGCAGTACTTC
CAWSVPGSSYEQYF